These 13 T cell receptor beta chains were sequenced from one sample in a study of cytomegalovirus exposure and HLA in healthy donors. Primers included in the PCR were 60 Vbeta and 13 Jbeta primers. Repertoires were generated with immunoSEQ multiplex PCR, while TCRdb's copy carries only in-frame clones and drops some. The table for this sample gives 150,000 or so clones. Source material: PBMCs. The receptors here all came from a woman between 45 and 65 years old in good health and CMV-seronegative.

V usage is TRBV2 and J usage is TRBJ1-5; D not certain. This CDR3 is built from 14 residues. V lost 4 bases to trimming and J lost 5 bases, with 12 bases between them. CDR1 is SNHLY, CDR2 FYNNEI, per germline. The CDR3 reads CASSGAGSYQPQHF. The CDR3 bases are TGTGCCAGCAGTGGGGCAGGTTCTTATCAGCCCCAGCATTTT.

The rearrangement links TRBV28 to TRBJ1-2, with 7 bases fitting TRBD1. The CDR3 runs to 13 residues. J gave up 4 bases and V 4 bases, and 3 bases lay outside the gene matches. Germline CDR1 reads MDHEN; CDR2 reads SYDVKM. The DNA of the CDR3 is TGTGCCAGCAGTTCAGGGACAGTCTATGGCTACACCTTC. Protein sequence: CASSSGTVYGYTF.

V gene TRBV9 combines with J gene TRBJ2-3; 7 nucleotides align to TRBD2. V shed 2 bases and J 2 bases; nucleotides not matched to a gene: 5. This CDR3 is 15 amino acids long. CDR1 is SGDLS, CDR2 YYNGEE, per germline. The CDR3 nucleotides are TGTGCCAGCAGCGTCATCAGCGGGGACACAGATACGCAGTATTTT. It is translated as CASSVISGDTDTQYF.

V gene TRBV15 combines with J gene TRBJ1-3, with no clear D. The V end lost 4 bases, the J end lost 9 bases, and 7 bases lay between the germline ends. The length of the CDR3 is 11 residues. Germline V gene data show CDR1 as LNHNV and CDR2 as YYDKDF (reference sequence). The CDR3 here is CATSNQVTIYF. DNA of the CDR3: TGTGCCACCAGCAACCAGGTCACCATATATTTT.

V usage is TRBV5-1 and J usage is TRBJ1-2; 10 bases are a match to TRBD1. V shed 5 bases and J 7 bases; nucleotides not matched to a gene: 8. The length of the CDR3 is 14 residues. From germline, CDR1 is SGHRS and CDR2 YFSETQ. CDR3 residues: CASSSSGQGIGYTF. For the CDR3, the DNA is TGCGCCAGCAGTTCCTCGGGACAGGGGATTGGCTACACCTTC.

The chain recombines TRBV2 with TRBJ1-5, with 7 bases fitting TRBD1. V shed 4 bases, J shed 0 bases, and the junction held 3 bases outside the gene matches. The CDR3 loop spans 15 amino acids. Germline V CDR1 and CDR2: SNHLY, FYNNEI. The CDR3 DNA follows: TGTGCCAGCAGTGGGGACAGCCATAGCAATCAGCCCCAGCATTTT. This sequence encodes CASSGDSHSNQPQHF.

The rearrangement uses TRBV2 and TRBJ2-3, with 9 positions matching TRBD2. The CDR3 length is 13 residues. Looked up from germline, CDR1 is SNHLY and CDR2 is FYNNEI. V shed 10 bases and J 1 base; nucleotides not matched to a gene: 3. The CDR3 sequence is CATERGGTDTQYF. In nucleotides, the CDR3 is TGTGCCACCGAGCGGGGGGGCACAGATACGCAGTATTTT.

This chain uses TRBV30 with TRBJ2-3, with a tentative D call TRBD2 (6 bases). The germline CDR1 and CDR2 sequences are GTSNPN and SVGIG (reference sequence). The CDR3 runs to 15 residues. V was trimmed by 0 bases and J by 4 bases, leaving 14 bases between them. This chain's CDR3 is CAWSVRLGGSDTQYF. The DNA of the CDR3 is TGTGCCTGGAGTGTACGGCTGGGGGGATCAGATACGCAGTATTTT.

The chain uses TRBV2 and TRBJ2-2; D is possibly TRBD2 (6 bases). Germline V gene sequence: CDR1 SNHLY, CDR2 FYNNEI. The CDR3 totals 13 residues. Trimming pared 3 bases from V and 7 bases from J, leaving 9 bases between. CDR3 loop: CASSDRTIGELFF. The CDR3 region has the DNA TGTGCCAGCAGTGACAGGACTATCGGGGAGCTGTTTTTT.

The V gene is TRBV14, the J gene TRBJ1-3; TRBD1 matches at 8 bases. Germline lookup yields CDR1 SGHDN and CDR2 FVKESK. The CDR3 runs to 19 residues. V trimming: 2 bases; J trimming: 6 bases; junction bases outside the gene matches: 18. Here the CDR3 reads CASSQFGRGTGLRKNTIYF. CDR3 sequence (DNA): TGTGCCAGCAGCCAATTTGGTAGAGGGACAGGCCTGCGTAAAAACACCATATATTTT.

The chain carries TRBV25-1 and TRBJ2-5; 8 bases fit TRBD2. Germline loops: CDR1 MGHDK, CDR2 SYGVNS. Trimming took 1 base from V and 4 from J; bases not matched to a gene: 8. CDR3 length equals 16 residues. The chain's CDR3 is CASSESGGGRRETQYF. As DNA, the CDR3 is TGTGCCAGCAGTGAATCTGGCGGGGGGCGGCGAGAGACCCAGTACTTC.

The genes are TRBV18 and TRBJ2-1, with 7 bases that match TRBD1. With V trimmed by 3 bases and J by 5 bases, 10 bases remained unmatched. Germline values: CDR1 KGHSH, CDR2 LQKENI. The length of the CDR3 is 16 residues. The CDR3 sequence: CASSPDPGQHNNEQFF. CDR3 nucleotide sequence: TGTGCCAGCTCACCGGATCCGGGACAGCATAACAATGAGCAGTTCTTC.

The chain uses TRBV9 and TRBJ2-1; 8 bases are a match to TRBD1. The CDR3 loop spans 16 amino acids. The V segment lost 1 base and the J segment 9 bases; nucleotides outside the gene matches: 12. Per germline, CDR1 SGDLS and CDR2 YYNGEE. For the CDR3, the DNA is TGTGCCAGCAGCGTACGGGGACAGGCACCATCCTTTGAGCAGTTCTTC. The encoded protein is CASSVRGQAPSFEQFF.